A selection of T cell receptor beta chains follows, all from one sample in a study of shared clonotypes between healthy human individuals. The repertoire was sequenced with immunoSEQ multiplex PCR; TCRdb's copy has only in-frame clones and lacks some. The sample lists over a million clones, more than 95% occurring once. Material: naive CD4+ T cells sorted from blood. These TCRs come from a man aged 25 to 45 in good health. The CDR3 runs from the conserved cysteine through the conserved F or W. A D gene is named only where the DNA matches it firmly. Some rows have no size entry. The others give once, few or many, or a class for an expanded clone.

V	length	J	D	size	CDR3	DNA
TRBV5-1	14	TRBJ2-7	TRBD1	.	CASSPDRGEYEQYF	TGCGCCAGCAGCCCCGACAGGGGCGAATACGAGCAGTACTTC
TRBV4-3	17	TRBJ2-7	.	.	CASSQGFVRERSYEQYF	TGCGCCAGCAGCCAAGGGTTCGTCAGGGAAAGGAGCTACGAGCAGTACTTC
TRBV19	14	TRBJ1-1	.	.	CASSLLGVGTEAFF	TGTGCCAGTAGCCTCCTTGGGGTAGGCACTGAAGCTTTCTTT
TRBV5-1	18	TRBJ2-5	TRBD1	.	CASSFGFRSDRVGETQYF	TGCGCCAGCAGCTTTGGATTTCGATCTGACAGGGTGGGTGAGACCCAGTACTTC
TRBV30	11	TRBJ2-7	.	.	CAWSLGAEQYF	TGTGCCTGGAGTTTGGGGGCGGAGCAGTACTTC
TRBV10-3	15	TRBJ2-2	TRBD2	.	CAISPGTGRGGELFF	TGTGCCATCAGTCCGGGCACGGGGAGGGGTGGGGAGCTGTTTTTT
TRBV5-4	16	TRBJ2-5	.	.	CASSLGVTGTQETQYF	TGTGCCAGCAGCTTGGGAGTGACAGGGACTCAAGAGACCCAGTACTTC
TRBV15	15	TRBJ1-2	TRBD1	.	CATRVGQGGPYGYTF	TGTGCCACCAGAGTGGGACAGGGAGGTCCCTATGGCTACACCTTC
TRBV18	16	TRBJ2-1	TRBD2	.	CASSRGRELQGNEQFF	TGTGCCAGCTCCCGAGGGAGGGAGCTTCAGGGAAATGAGCAGTTCTTC
TRBV5-1	14	TRBJ2-5	.	.	CASSRIHDQETQYF	TGCGCCAGCAGCCGGATACACGATCAAGAGACCCAGTACTTC
TRBV2	14	TRBJ2-5	.	.	CASSEKVLGVTQYF	TGTGCCAGCAGTGAAAAGGTCTTAGGGGTGACCCAGTACTTC
TRBV6-1	16	TRBJ2-2	TRBD2	few	CASSVLAGRRTGELFF	TGTGCCAGCAGTGTCCTAGCGGGAAGAAGAACCGGGGAGCTGTTTTTT
TRBV28	17	TRBJ2-2	.	.	CASSFTRGGPNAGELFF	TGTGCCAGCAGTTTTACCCGAGGGGGGCCTAACGCCGGGGAGCTGTTTTTT
TRBV19	15	TRBJ2-5	TRBD2	.	CASSIEAGVRETQYF	TGTGCCAGTAGTATTGAAGCGGGAGTCCGAGAGACCCAGTACTTC
TRBV5-1	16	TRBJ2-7	.	.	CASSLAGLSSSYEQYF	TGCGCCAGCAGCTTGGCCGGACTGTCAAGCTCCTACGAGCAGTACTTC
TRBV9	14	TRBJ2-2	.	.	CASRREPQGGELFF	TGTGCCAGCAGGAGAGAGCCCCAGGGCGGGGAGCTGTTTTTT
TRBV27	17	TRBJ2-1	TRBD2	.	CASRGTNGSGSYNEQFF	TGTGCCAGCAGGGGGACTAATGGGTCGGGGTCCTACAATGAGCAGTTCTTC
TRBV2	16	TRBJ2-3	TRBD2	.	CASRKGTSGIVDTQYF	TGTGCCAGCAGGAAGGGGACTAGCGGGATTGTAGATACGCAGTATTTT
TRBV9	14	TRBJ2-2	.	.	CASSVGTHTGELFF	TGTGCCAGCAGCGTAGGCACCCACACCGGGGAGCTGTTTTTT
TRBV28	14	TRBJ1-5	.	.	CASRPLGPQQPQHF	TGTGCCAGCAGGCCCTTGGGTCCACAACAGCCCCAGCATTTT
TRBV5-5	14	TRBJ2-3	.	.	CASSSIQGPDTQYF	TGTGCCAGCAGCTCAATACAGGGCCCAGATACGCAGTATTTT
TRBV6-6	16	TRBJ2-7	TRBD1	.	CASSYSGGQGRYEQYF	TGTGCCAGCAGTTACTCGGGCGGACAGGGTCGCTACGAGCAGTACTTC
TRBV11-2	11	TRBJ2-5	.	once	CASFVQETQYF	TGTGCCAGCTTCGTCCAAGAGACCCAGTACTTC
TRBV5-1	15	TRBJ2-3	.	.	CASSDQGGSTDTQYF	TGCGCCAGCAGCGACCAAGGGGGTAGCACAGATACGCAGTATTTT
TRBV28	15	TRBJ1-1	.	.	CASGSRGGMNTEAFF	TGTGCCAGCGGAAGTAGGGGAGGTATGAACACTGAAGCTTTCTTT
TRBV7-2	13	TRBJ2-1	TRBD1	.	CASGRTGYNEQFF	TGTGCCAGCGGACGGACAGGGTACAATGAGCAGTTCTTC
TRBV10-3	16	TRBJ2-2	TRBD2	.	CASGLAGGPYTGELFF	TGTGCCTCGGGACTAGCGGGAGGGCCTTACACCGGGGAGCTGTTTTTT
TRBV10-3	14	TRBJ1-1	.	.	CAISEGNSPTEAFF	TGTGCCATCAGTGAGGGCAACTCTCCAACTGAAGCTTTCTTT
TRBV11-2	14	TRBJ2-1	.	.	CASSNGGTYNEQFF	TGTGCCAGCAGTAATGGGGGGACCTACAATGAGCAGTTCTTC
TRBV5-1	16	TRBJ2-5	.	.	CASSLAEGSFRETQYF	TGCGCCAGCAGCTTGGCGGAGGGGAGCTTTCGAGAGACCCAATACTTC
TRBV6-1	14	TRBJ1-5	.	once	CASSGLYGYQPQHF	TGTGCCAGCAGTGGTTTGTACGGGTATCAGCCCCAGCATTTT
TRBV30	14	TRBJ1-5	.	.	CAWRDSWSNQPQHF	TGTGCCTGGAGGGACAGCTGGAGCAATCAGCCCCAGCATTTT
TRBV6-6	16	TRBJ1-4	.	.	CASSWGSSATNEKLFF	TGTGCCAGCAGTTGGGGATCGTCGGCCACTAATGAAAAACTGTTTTTT
TRBV6-1	14	TRBJ2-1	.	.	CASSQQGIGNEQFF	TGTGCCAGCAGCCAACAGGGTATAGGCAATGAGCAGTTCTTC
TRBV5-6	12	TRBJ2-7	.	.	CASSFDNYEQYF	TGTGCCAGCAGCTTCGACAACTACGAGCAGTACTTC
TRBV7-2	18	TRBJ2-3	.	.	CASSLNKGGGPYADTQYF	TGTGCCAGCAGCTTAAATAAGGGGGGAGGCCCGTACGCAGATACGCAGTATTTT
TRBV5-4	16	TRBJ2-1	TRBD2	.	CASSYLGASGYNEQFF	TGTGCCAGCAGCTACCTAGGGGCTAGCGGTTACAATGAGCAGTTCTTC
TRBV7-3	13	TRBJ1-1	.	.	CASSLSQNTEAFF	TGTGCCAGCAGCTTATCGCAGAACACTGAAGCTTTCTTT
TRBV5-5	14	TRBJ1-1	TRBD1	.	CASSPGQENTEAFF	TGTGCCAGCAGCCCAGGACAGGAGAACACTGAAGCTTTCTTT
TRBV5-1	17	TRBJ2-2	TRBD2	.	CASSSVAGTTFTGELFF	TGCGCCAGCAGCTCGGTGGCCGGGACTACCTTTACCGGGGAGCTGTTTTTT
TRBV29-1	12	TRBJ2-7	.	.	CSVHALGREQYF	TGCAGCGTTCACGCACTTGGGCGCGAGCAGTACTTC
TRBV27	20	TRBJ1-1	TRBD1	.	CASSLSYLGTGGAGNTEAFF	TGTGCCAGCAGTTTATCGTATCTTGGGACAGGGGGCGCGGGGAACACTGAAGCTTTCTTT
TRBV28	16	TRBJ2-7	TRBD1	.	CASNSLGQGSSYEQYF	TGTGCCAGCAACTCCTTGGGACAGGGATCCTCCTACGAGCAGTACTTC
TRBV5-4	17	TRBJ2-6	.	.	CASSPPGHKTGANVLTF	TGTGCCAGCAGCCCACCGGGACACAAAACGGGGGCCAACGTCCTGACTTTC
TRBV5-1	14	TRBJ1-6	.	.	CASSSGGGRSPLHF	TGCGCCAGCAGCTCCGGGGGCGGTCGTTCACCCCTCCACTTT
TRBV5-1	17	TRBJ2-3	TRBD2	.	CASSLEPGLAGTDTQYF	TGCGCCAGCAGCTTGGAACCGGGACTAGCGGGCACAGATACGCAGTATTTT
TRBV5-1	13	TRBJ2-7	.	.	CASSAISRDEQYF	TGCGCCAGCAGCGCTATCTCTCGGGACGAGCAGTACTTC